The 11 T cell receptor beta chains listed next were all sequenced from one sample in a study of CD8 T cells in ankylosing spondylitis. Study-wide points: Blood of patients with ankylosing spondylitis appeared to be characterized by a TCR beta motif of eight highly homologous variants.

One entry per CDR3 protein, called by TCRdb with MiXCR from the 5' RACE reads. Of about 500,000 distinct CDR3 sequences in the sample, 9.5% to 15% are singletons; the top ten hold about 6.8%. What these receptors recognize is not known. The sample taken for sequencing was blood, either unsorted or a sorted T cell fraction (not recorded which). The source is a male donor with ankylosing spondylitis.

V usage is TRBV20-1 and J usage is TRBJ2-7; D ambiguous. V was trimmed by 6 bases and J by 4 bases, leaving 13 bases between them. CDR1 is DFQATT and CDR2 is SNEGSKA in the germline V gene (reference sequence). This CDR3 has 12 residues. As DNA, the CDR3 is TGCAGTGCAGGCAGCCCAAGGTACGAGCAGTACTTC. Translation: CSAGSPRYEQYF.

This chain uses TRBV4-1 with TRBJ2-2; perhaps TRBD2 as D (6 bases). This CDR3 region has 16 residues. Germline CDR1 is MGHRA and CDR2 is YSYEKL. Trimming took 1 base from V and 0 from J, leaving 9 bases between them. The CDR3 is CASSQASGANTGELFF. CDR3 DNA sequence: TGCGCCAGCAGCCAAGCGTCGGGGGCGAACACCGGGGAGCTGTTTTTT.

This clonotype was counted ten times or more. DNA of the CDR3: TGCAGTGCTCCTCGGGAGGCCCAAGGGCCCCAGCATTTT. This gives the protein CSAPREAQGPQHF. The J gene is TRBJ1-5, the V gene TRBV20-1; unclear D gene. Trimming stripped 5 bases from V and 9 bases from J, with 17 bases between. The germline V gene encodes CDR1 DFQATT and CDR2 SNEGSKA (reference sequence). The CDR3 has 13 amino acids.

The chain has TRBV20-1 and TRBJ2-5, with TRBD2 identical over 8 bases. This CDR3 has 14 amino acids. Trimming took 0 bases from V and 5 from J; bases not matched to a gene: 5. Germline V gene lookup returns CDR1 DFQATT and CDR2 SNEGSKA (reference sequence). CDR3 protein: CSARDRSGGETQYF. CDR3 in DNA: TGCAGTGCTAGAGATAGGTCGGGAGGGGAGACCCAGTACTTC.

This clonotype was detected many times. The genes are TRBV12-3 or TRBV12-4 and TRBJ2-7; D unresolved. There are 11 residues in the CDR3. Trimming removed 5 bases from V and 0 bases from J, with 2 bases in between. The CDR3 region is CASSNSYEQYV. In DNA, the CDR3 is TGTGCCAGCAGTAACTCCTACGAGCAGTACGTC.

This clonotype has a handful of counts. This chain links TRBV5-1 with TRBJ2-2; TRBD1 is a possible D gene (6 bases). V lost 0 bases, J lost 1 base, and 10 bases lay in between. Germline-derived CDR1 and CDR2 are SGHRS and YFSETQ. The CDR3 is 16 residues long. This CDR3 reads CASSLVQGENTGELFF. The CDR3 DNA reads as TGCGCCAGCAGCTTGGTACAGGGAGAGAACACCGGGGAGCTGTTTTTT.

This chain joins TRBV7-6 and TRBJ1-1, with a possible D match to TRBD1 (6 bases). V shed 0 bases and J shed 4 bases, with 12 bases lying between them. The CDR3 runs to 15 residues. Germline CDR1 SGHVS, CDR2 FNYEAQ. In DNA, the CDR3 is TGTGCCAGCAGCTTAGCGGCAGGGGTCGGCACTGAAGCTTTCTTT. Amino acids: CASSLAAGVGTEAFF.

This clonotype turned up a few times. V gene TRBV6-1 combines with J gene TRBJ2-3, with TRBD1 matching 9 bases. CDR1 MNHNS and CDR2 SASEGT come from the germline V gene. V was clipped by 0 bases and J by 0 bases; unmatched bases: 1. This CDR3 is 16 amino acids long. DNA of the CDR3: TGTGCCAGCAGTGAAGCTGGGACAGGGAGCACAGATACGCAGTATTTT. It translates to CASSEAGTGSTDTQYF.

The chain is built from TRBV6-4 and TRBJ2-1; D possibly corresponds to TRBD2 (5 bases). Trimming left V 0 bases short and J 0 bases short, with 15 bases between. The germline CDR1 and CDR2 sequences are MRHNA and SNTAGT. The CDR3 has 18 amino acids. The CDR3 sequence is CASSDSIGNGSSYNEQFF. CDR3 DNA sequence: TGTGCCAGCAGTGACTCGATCGGTAATGGGAGCTCCTACAATGAGCAGTTCTTC.

This chain connects TRBV4-1 to TRBJ2-1; 8 nucleotides line up with TRBD2. The CDR3 is made up of 17 amino acids. Germline V CDR1 and CDR2: MGHRA, YSYEKL. The V gene end was trimmed by 3 bases and the J gene end by 0 bases; junction bases not matched to a gene: 7. The chain's CDR3 is CASSQHSGDYSYNEQFF. DNA of the CDR3: TGCGCCAGCAGCCAGCATAGCGGGGACTACTCCTACAATGAGCAGTTCTTC.

The V call is TRBV7-2, the J call TRBJ2-1; 8 nucleotides match TRBD2. V lost 5 bases, J lost 9 bases, and 12 bases stayed unmatched. The CDR3 is made up of 15 amino acids. Germline lookup yields CDR1 SGHTA and CDR2 FQGNSA. The CDR3 nucleotides read TGTGCCAGCAGCCCACAGAAGCGGGAGATCGGTGAGCAGTTCTTC. Protein sequence: CASSPQKREIGEQFF.